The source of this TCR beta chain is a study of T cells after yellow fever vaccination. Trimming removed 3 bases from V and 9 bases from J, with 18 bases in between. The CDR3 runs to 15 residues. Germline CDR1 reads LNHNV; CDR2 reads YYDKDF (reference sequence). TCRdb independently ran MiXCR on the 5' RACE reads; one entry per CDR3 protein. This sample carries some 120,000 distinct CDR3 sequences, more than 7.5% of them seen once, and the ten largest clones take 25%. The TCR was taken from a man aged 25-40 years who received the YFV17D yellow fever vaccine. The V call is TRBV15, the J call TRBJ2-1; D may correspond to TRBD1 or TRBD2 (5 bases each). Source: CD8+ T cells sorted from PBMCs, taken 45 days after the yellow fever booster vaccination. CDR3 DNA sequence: TGTGCCACCAGCAGCCATCTCTCGGGGCGCGGTGAGCAGTTCTTC. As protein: CATSSHLSGRGEQFF.